The clone carrying this TCR beta chain was counted at least ten times. These data are taken from a study of identical twins. The CDR3 sequence is 14 residues long. Each CDR3 protein is one row after TCRdb ran MiXCR on the 5' RACE reads. Among 1.5 million to 2 million distinct CDR3 sequences, about 30% were seen once, and the ten largest hold about 0.25%. Material: cord blood. This chain connects TRBV21-1 to TRBJ1-2; TRBD1, as called in the table, went unchecked against the DNA. TRBV21-1 is a listed pseudogene. The receptor was isolated from a newborn girl in good health. This chain's CDR3 is CASSVLTGNYGYTF. In DNA, the CDR3 is TGTGCCAGCAGCGTCCTGACAGGGAACTATGGCTACACCTTC.